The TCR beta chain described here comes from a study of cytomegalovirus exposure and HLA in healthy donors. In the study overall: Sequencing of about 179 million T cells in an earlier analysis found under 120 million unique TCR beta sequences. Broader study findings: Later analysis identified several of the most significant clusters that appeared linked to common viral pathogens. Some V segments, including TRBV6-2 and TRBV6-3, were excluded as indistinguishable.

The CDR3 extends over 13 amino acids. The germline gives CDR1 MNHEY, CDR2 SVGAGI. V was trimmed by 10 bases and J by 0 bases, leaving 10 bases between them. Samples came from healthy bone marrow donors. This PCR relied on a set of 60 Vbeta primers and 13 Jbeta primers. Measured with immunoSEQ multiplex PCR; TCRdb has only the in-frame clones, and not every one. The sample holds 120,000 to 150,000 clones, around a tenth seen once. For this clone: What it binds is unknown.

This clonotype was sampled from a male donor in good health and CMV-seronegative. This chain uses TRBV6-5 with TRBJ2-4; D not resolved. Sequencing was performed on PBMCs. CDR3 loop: CATQAPAKNIQYF. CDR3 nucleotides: TGTGCCACCCAGGCTCCAGCCAAAAACATTCAGTACTTC.